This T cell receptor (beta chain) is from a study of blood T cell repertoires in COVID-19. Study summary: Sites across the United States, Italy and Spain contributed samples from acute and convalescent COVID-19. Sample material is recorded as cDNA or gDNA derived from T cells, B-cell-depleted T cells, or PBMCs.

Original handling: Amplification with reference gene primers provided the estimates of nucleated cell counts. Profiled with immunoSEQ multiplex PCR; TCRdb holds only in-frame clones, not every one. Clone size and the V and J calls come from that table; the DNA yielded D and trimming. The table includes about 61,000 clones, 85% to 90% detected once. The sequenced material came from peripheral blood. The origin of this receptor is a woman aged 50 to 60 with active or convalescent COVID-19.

CDR3 loop: CASSAGQASQPQHF. The CDR3 DNA reads as TGTGCCAGCAGCGCGGGACAGGCTAGTCAGCCCCAGCATTTT. J is TRBJ1-5 and V is TRBV2; 8 nucleotides agree with TRBD1. The CDR3 length is 14 residues. With 6 bases clipped from V and 6 bases from J, the junction kept 7 bases outside the gene matches. From germline, CDR1 is SNHLY and CDR2 FYNNEI.